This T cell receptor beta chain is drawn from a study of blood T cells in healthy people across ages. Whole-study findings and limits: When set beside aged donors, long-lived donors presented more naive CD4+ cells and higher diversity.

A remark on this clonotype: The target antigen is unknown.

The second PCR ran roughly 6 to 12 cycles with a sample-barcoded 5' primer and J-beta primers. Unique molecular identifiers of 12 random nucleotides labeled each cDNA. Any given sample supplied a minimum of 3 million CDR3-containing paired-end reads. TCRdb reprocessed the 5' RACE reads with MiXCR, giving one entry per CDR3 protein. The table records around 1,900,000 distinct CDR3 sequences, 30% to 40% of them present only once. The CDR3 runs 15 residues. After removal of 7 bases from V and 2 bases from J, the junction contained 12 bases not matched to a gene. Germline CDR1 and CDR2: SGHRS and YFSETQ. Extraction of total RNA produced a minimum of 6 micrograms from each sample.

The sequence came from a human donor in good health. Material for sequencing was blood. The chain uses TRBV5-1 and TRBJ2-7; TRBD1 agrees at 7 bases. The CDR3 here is CASGDPGGRPYEQYF. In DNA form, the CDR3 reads TGCGCCAGCGGGGACCCAGGGGGAAGACCCTACGAGCAGTACTTC.